A selection of T cell receptor beta chains follows, all from one sample in a study of a mutant IDH1 vaccine in newly diagnosed glioma. For these TCRs, the target antigens are not known. Only in-frame clones appear in the TCRdb table, and some are missing; sequencing was by immunoSEQ multiplex PCR. The sample carries 55,000 to 65,000 clones, over 70% recorded once. The sample was PBMCs, taken from a glioma patient whose treatment included an IDH1 peptide vaccine. These receptors all come from a man aged 45 to 65 with glioma. Each CDR3 is given with its conserved first and last residue. The D gene is left open where the match is weak. Clone sizes are given selectively: once, few, many, or a class where the clone is expanded.

v_call: TRBV11-3; d_call: .; clone_size: .; j_call: TRBJ2-2; cdr3_aa: CASSPSTGIVPELFF; cdr3_nt: TGTGCCAGCAGCCCATCCACCGGGATCGTCCCGGAGCTGTTTTTT
v_call: TRBV6-6; d_call: .; clone_size: few; j_call: TRBJ2-2; cdr3_aa: CASIGTGELFF; cdr3_nt: TGTGCCAGCATCGGAACCGGGGAGCTGTTTTTT
v_call: TRBV4-1; d_call: .; clone_size: .; j_call: TRBJ1-1; cdr3_aa: CASSQGGNTEAFF; cdr3_nt: TGCGCCAGCAGCCAAGGGGGGAACACTGAAGCTTTCTTT
v_call: TRBV6-5; d_call: .; clone_size: few; j_call: TRBJ1-3; cdr3_aa: CASSSQPYSSGNTIYF; cdr3_nt: TGTGCCAGCAGTTCCCAGCCTTACAGCTCTGGAAACACCATATATTTT
v_call: TRBV10-3; d_call: .; clone_size: .; j_call: TRBJ1-3; cdr3_aa: CAISEGEISGNTIYF; cdr3_nt: TGTGCCATCAGTGAGGGGGAGATCTCTGGAAACACCATATATTTT
v_call: TRBV20-1; d_call: .; clone_size: .; j_call: TRBJ2-5; cdr3_aa: CSAPHVGTQYF; cdr3_nt: TGCAGTGCCCCCCACGTGGGGACCCAGTACTTC
v_call: TRBV15; d_call: TRBD2; clone_size: .; j_call: TRBJ2-2; cdr3_aa: CASTTSGNTGELFF; cdr3_nt: TGTGCCTCCACAACTAGCGGGAACACCGGGGAGCTGTTTTTT
v_call: TRBV15; d_call: TRBD1; clone_size: .; j_call: TRBJ2-7; cdr3_aa: CATSPRGDSHEQYF; cdr3_nt: TGTGCCACCAGCCCACGAGGGGACAGTCACGAGCAGTACTTC
v_call: TRBV6-5; d_call: .; clone_size: few; j_call: TRBJ1-5; cdr3_aa: CASRLRDTSQPQHF; cdr3_nt: TGTGCCAGCAGGTTGAGGGATACTAGTCAGCCCCAGCATTTT
v_call: TRBV18; d_call: .; clone_size: .; j_call: TRBJ2-5; cdr3_aa: CASSPFLGRQETQYF; cdr3_nt: TGTGCCAGCTCACCGTTTTTGGGGAGGCAAGAGACCCAGTACTTC
v_call: TRBV5-1; d_call: TRBD2; clone_size: .; j_call: TRBJ2-3; cdr3_aa: CASTSGTRRTDTQYF; cdr3_nt: TGCGCCAGCACGTCCGGGACTAGGCGGACAGATACGCAGTATTTT
v_call: TRBV6-5; d_call: .; clone_size: .; j_call: TRBJ2-1; cdr3_aa: CASSTKLEQFF; cdr3_nt: TGTGCCAGCAGTACAAAACTGGAGCAGTTCTTC
v_call: TRBV6-1; d_call: .; clone_size: few; j_call: TRBJ2-7; cdr3_aa: CASSDGQPFSYEQYF; cdr3_nt: TGTGCCAGCAGTGACGGTCAGCCTTTTTCCTACGAGCAGTACTTC
v_call: TRBV19; d_call: .; clone_size: .; j_call: TRBJ2-2; cdr3_aa: CASSGSRGGELFF; cdr3_nt: TGTGCCAGTAGCGGGAGTAGGGGCGGGGAGCTGTTTTTT
v_call: TRBV5-1; d_call: .; clone_size: .; j_call: TRBJ1-1; cdr3_aa: CASSLAGTRNTEAFF; cdr3_nt: TGCGCCAGCAGCTTGGCGGGGACTAGGAACACTGAAGCTTTCTTT
v_call: TRBV19; d_call: TRBD1; clone_size: medium-sized; j_call: TRBJ1-2; cdr3_aa: CATQSGQGRVLDYGYTF; cdr3_nt: TGTGCCACCCAGTCGGGACAGGGTAGAGTCCTTGACTATGGCTACACCTTC
v_call: TRBV7-2; d_call: TRBD1; clone_size: .; j_call: TRBJ2-6; cdr3_aa: CASSSQGAGANVLTF; cdr3_nt: TGTGCCAGCAGTTCCCAGGGGGCTGGGGCCAACGTCCTGACTTTC
v_call: TRBV30; d_call: .; clone_size: once; j_call: TRBJ2-2; cdr3_aa: CAWTPWGASTGELFF; cdr3_nt: TGTGCCTGGACCCCTTGGGGGGCAAGCACCGGGGAGCTGTTTTTT
v_call: TRBV6-5; d_call: .; clone_size: .; j_call: TRBJ1-3; cdr3_aa: CASSSGGNWNTIYF; cdr3_nt: TGTGCCAGCAGTTCCGGAGGGAACTGGAACACCATATATTTT